These 27 T cell receptor beta chains were all obtained from the same sample, sequenced in a study of T-cell memory formation after mild COVID-19. MiXCR, applied by TCRdb to the 5' RACE reads, yields one record per CDR3 protein. The repertoire includes about 390,000 distinct CDR3 sequences, 21% of them detected once, and around 13% sits in the top ten. The sample was PBMCs or a T cell subset sorted from them (not recorded which). These receptors all come from an adult woman who had mild COVID-19 (a few samples of this study predate the infection). Cell type and time point are not known.

The V call is TRBV4-3, the J call TRBJ2-4; 12 nucleotides align to TRBD2. After removal of 0 bases from V and 1 base from J, the junction contained 13 bases not matched to a gene. Germline V gives CDR1 LGHNA, CDR2 YSLEER. The CDR3 covers 21 residues. CDR3 protein: CASSQDLGSPSGRAAKNIQYF. CDR3 DNA: TGCGCCAGCAGCCAAGATTTGGGCTCCCCTAGCGGGAGGGCCGCCAAAAACATTCAGTACTTC.

V is TRBV7-2 and J is TRBJ2-5; D might be TRBD1 (5 bases). Germline V gene lookup returns CDR1 SGHTA and CDR2 FQGNSA. The CDR3 runs to 16 residues. Trimming took 0 bases from V and 5 from J, leaving 16 bases between them. The CDR3 reads CASSLAGQGARETQYF. CDR3 bases: TGTGCCAGCAGCTTAGCGGGTCAAGGGGCCAGGGAGACCCAGTACTTC.

Concerning this clonotype itself: A junction end diverges from the germline sequence, so it may reflect a read error. This chain links TRBV2 with TRBJ2-3; D unresolved. The germline gives CDR1 SNHLY, CDR2 FYNNEI. CDR3 length: 13 residues. The CDR3 spells CTSSEYITDTQYF. The CDR3 nucleotides are TGTACCAGCAGTGAATATATCACAGATACGCAGTATTTT.

In this sample, this clonotype turned up many times. The rearrangement uses TRBV29-1 and TRBJ2-2; no reliable D call. Germline V gene sequence: CDR1 SQVTM, CDR2 ANQGSEA. The CDR3 length is 14 residues. Trimming took 0 bases from V and 2 from J, leaving 7 bases between them. The CDR3 bases are TGCAGCGTTGAAGATCGCACTAACACCGGGGAGCTGTTTTTT. Its translation: CSVEDRTNTGELFF.

The chain has TRBV12-3 or TRBV12-4 and TRBJ2-1, with a tentative D call TRBD1 (6 bases). This CDR3 region has 14 residues. Trimming cost V 8 bases and J 6 bases, with 17 bases left between them. Written as DNA, the CDR3 is TGTGCCAGCGGATTCAGGGGATCGCGCAATGAGCAGTTCTTC. Translated, it gives CASGFRGSRNEQFF.

This chain uses TRBV30 with TRBJ2-5; D is unclear. Germline V gene sequence: CDR1 GTSNPN, CDR2 SVGIG (reference sequence). Trimming removed 1 base from V and 5 bases from J, with 17 bases in between. CDR3 length equals 15 residues. The CDR3 region has the DNA TGTGCCTGGAGTGGAGACTCGTATTGGGTTGAGACCCAGTACTTC. Residues: CAWSGDSYWVETQYF.

The chain couples TRBV6-2 or TRBV6-3 to TRBJ2-1; TRBD1 agrees at 8 bases. Germline V gene lookup returns CDR1 MNHEY and CDR2 SVGEGT. This CDR3 has 15 residues. Germline trimming cut 0 bases from V and 6 bases from J; bases unmatched to any gene: 4. The CDR3 reads CASSYSGQGGNEQFF. CDR3 in DNA: TGTGCCAGCAGTTACTCCGGACAGGGAGGCAATGAGCAGTTCTTC.

This clonotype has only a few counts. The gene calls are TRBV7-9 and TRBJ2-7, with a possible D match to TRBD1 (5 bases). This CDR3 has 15 amino acids. Germline-derived CDR1 and CDR2 are SEHNR and FQNEAQ (reference sequence). Deletions cut 0 bases from V and 5 bases from J, with 14 bases between. The CDR3 protein is CASSLAKGQGNEQYF. The DNA for the CDR3 is TGTGCCAGCAGCTTAGCCAAGGGTCAGGGAAACGAGCAGTACTTC.

This clonotype was recorded a few times. The CDR3 region is CASSRLAGLQETQYF. CDR3 sequence (DNA): TGTGCCAGCAGCCGGTTAGCGGGGCTCCAAGAGACCCAGTACTTC. The chain carries TRBV7-3 and TRBJ2-5, with 8 bases fitting TRBD2. The CDR3 covers 15 residues. V lost 5 bases and J lost 1; bases outside the gene matches: 6. The germline CDR1 and CDR2 sequences are SGHTA and FQGTGA. The variable domain in full, with the rest retrieved from reference TRBV7-3 and TRBJ2-5, is GAGVSQTPSNKVTEKGKYVELRCDPISGHTALYWYRQSLGQGPEFLIYFQGTGAADDSGLPNDRFFAVRPEGSVSTLKIQRTERGDSAVYLCASSRLAGLQETQYFGPGTRLLVL.

The chain recombines TRBV7-2 with TRBJ1-4, with D unresolved. The germline gives CDR1 SGHTA, CDR2 FQGNSA. V shed 0 bases and J shed 8 bases, with 13 bases lying between them. This CDR3 has 15 amino acids. The CDR3 DNA reads TGTGCCAGCAGCTTAGCCACAGCATATGGCGAAAAACTGTTTTTT. Protein product: CASSLATAYGEKLFF.

This clonotype appeared a few times. V is TRBV2 and J is TRBJ2-1; D is perhaps TRBD1 or TRBD2 (6 bases each). Germline V gene data show CDR1 as SNHLY and CDR2 as FYNNEI. The CDR3 is made up of 15 amino acids. Trimming cost V 3 bases and J 3 bases, with 12 bases left between them. The DNA of the CDR3 is TGTGCCAGCAGTGAGACGGGGGCGGACTACAATGAGCAGTTCTTC. Amino acid sequence: CASSETGADYNEQFF. The full variable domain, its missing parts supplied by reference TRBV2 and TRBJ2-1, is EPEVTQTPSHQVTQMGQEVILRCVPISNHLYFYWYRQILGQKVEFLVSFYNNEISEKSEIFDDQFSVERPDGSNFTLKIRSTKLEDSAMYFCASSETGADYNEQFFGPGTRLTVL.

This clonotype was observed a few times. The rearrangement links TRBV12-3 or TRBV12-4 to TRBJ2-7; a possible D gene is TRBD1 (6 bases). Trimming stripped 5 bases from V and 0 bases from J, with 20 bases between. This CDR3 spans 17 amino acids. In DNA form, the CDR3 reads TGTGCCAGCAGTGCCGACGCCGGACAGCTAATCTCCTACGAGCAGTACTTC. It codes for CASSADAGQLISYEQYF.

The V gene is TRBV15, the J gene TRBJ2-7, with D perhaps matching TRBD1 or TRBD2 (5 bases each). The CDR3 runs 13 residues. Germline V CDR1 and CDR2: LNHNV, YYDKDF (reference sequence). The ends were cut back, 5 bases at V and 4 bases at J, with 12 bases in the middle. The CDR3 DNA is TGTGCCACCAGCTGGGGACCGGCGTACGAGCAGTACTTC. Translation gives CATSWGPAYEQYF.

The V call is TRBV9, the J call TRBJ2-3; D is unclear. Trimming left V 4 bases short and J 1 base short, with 16 bases between. The CDR3 sequence is 16 residues long. Germline values: CDR1 SGDLS, CDR2 YYNGEE. CDR3 protein: CASSTWIEARTDTQYF. The CDR3 DNA is TGTGCCAGCAGCACCTGGATTGAGGCCCGCACAGATACGCAGTATTTT.

This rearrangement joins TRBV7-9 to TRBJ2-7; 10 nucleotides align to TRBD2. The CDR3 runs 16 residues. Trimming took 6 bases from V and 1 from J; bases not matched to a gene: 9. Germline V gives CDR1 SEHNR, CDR2 FQNEAQ (reference sequence). DNA for the CDR3: TGTGCCAGCAGTCTCCTAGCGGGAGCGCCATCCTACGAGCAGTACTTC. Protein sequence: CASSLLAGAPSYEQYF.

The chain is built from TRBV12-3 or TRBV12-4 and TRBJ1-1; a weak D match, TRBD1 (5 bases). V was pared by 5 bases and J by 4 bases, with 23 bases between. The CDR3 runs 17 residues. The CDR3 is CASSPSGLTLPGTEAFF. Written as DNA, the CDR3 is TGTGCCAGCAGTCCGTCGGGACTTACCCTGCCAGGCACTGAAGCTTTCTTT.

V is TRBV5-1 and J is TRBJ1-1, with 9 bases aligning to TRBD1. V lost 4 bases and J lost 5; bases outside the gene matches: 12. Germline V gene data show CDR1 as SGHRS and CDR2 as YFSETQ. CDR3 length: 16 amino acids. CDR3 in amino acids: CASSQEGQGIWTEAFF. CDR3 coding DNA: TGCGCCAGCAGCCAAGAGGGACAGGGAATTTGGACTGAAGCTTTCTTT.

There are a few counts of this clonotype. The chain employs TRBV12-3 or TRBV12-4 and TRBJ1-5, with D tentatively TRBD1 (6 bases). V lost 7 bases, J lost 7 bases, and 26 bases lay in between. CDR3 length equals 17 residues. The CDR3 spells CASTALWTGFQGQPQHF. In DNA form, the CDR3 reads TGTGCCAGCACCGCCCTCTGGACGGGGTTTCAGGGGCAGCCCCAGCATTTT.

This clonotype has only one observation. CDR3 loop: CASSLLGGRGDQPQHF. The CDR3 DNA follows: TGTGCCAGCAGTTTATTAGGGGGGAGAGGTGATCAGCCCCAGCATTTT. The chain combines TRBV28 with TRBJ1-5, with D possibly being TRBD1 (6 bases). Germline-derived CDR1 and CDR2 are MDHEN and SYDVKM. With 1 base removed from V and 5 bases from J, the gap between germline ends came to 15 bases. The CDR3 loop spans 16 amino acids.

The table lists this clonotype with a few counts. The rearrangement joins TRBV6-1 to TRBJ2-7; TRBD2 matches at 8 bases. The V gene's germline CDR1 is MNHNS and CDR2 SASEGT. This CDR3 region has 17 residues. V lost 4 bases and J lost 0; bases outside the gene matches: 11. Here the CDR3 DNA reads TGTGCCAGCAGTGGAGGGACCGCGGGGGGCCTCTCCTACGAGCAGTACTTC. It is translated as CASSGGTAGGLSYEQYF.

This clonotype was seen a few times. This rearrangement joins TRBV3-1 to TRBJ2-3; D perhaps matches TRBD2 (6 bases). Per germline, CDR1 LGHDT and CDR2 YNNKEL (reference sequence). This CDR3 has 18 amino acids. The germline V and J ends were trimmed by 0 bases and 3 bases, with 19 bases remaining between them. The chain's CDR3 is CASSQESRTAGRTDTQYF. In DNA form, the CDR3 reads TGTGCCAGCAGCCAAGAGTCAAGGACCGCGGGGAGGACAGATACGCAGTATTTT.

The chain combines TRBV4-3 with TRBJ2-7; D possibly uses TRBD1 or TRBD2 (5 bases each). CDR3 length: 17 amino acids. CDR1 is LGHNA and CDR2 is YSLEER in the germline V gene. V was cut by 0 bases and J by 2 bases, with 17 bases left in between. In DNA form, the CDR3 reads TGCGCCAGCAGCCAAGATCTAGTCTCAGGGAGCCCCTACGAGCAGTACTTC. Translating it yields CASSQDLVSGSPYEQYF.

This chain joins TRBV9 and TRBJ2-7; 8 bases line up with TRBD1. V lost 4 bases to trimming and J lost 6 bases; unmatched junction nucleotides: 9. This CDR3 comprises 14 residues. Germline V gene lookup returns CDR1 SGDLS and CDR2 YYNGEE. CDR3 DNA sequence: TGTGCCAGCAGCCCTGGACAGGGCATCTCCGAGCAGTACTTC. Its protein product is CASSPGQGISEQYF.

The chain uses TRBV7-9 and TRBJ1-1; D perhaps matches TRBD1 (5 bases). V lost 4 bases and J 1 base, leaving 16 bases between the germline ends. CDR1 is SEHNR, CDR2 FQNEAQ, per germline (reference sequence). There are 16 residues in the CDR3. This CDR3 reads CASSSSQGRKNTEAFF. Here the CDR3 DNA reads TGTGCCAGCAGCTCGAGTCAGGGAAGAAAGAACACTGAAGCTTTCTTT.

This clonotype was counted a few times. V and J are TRBV5-1 and TRBJ1-5, with D perhaps matching TRBD1 (6 bases). The germline V gene has CDR1 SGHRS and CDR2 YFSETQ. The CDR3 consists of 17 residues. Between the trimmed V and J ends, which lost 1 base and 5 bases, there was a span of 19 bases. The CDR3 loop is CASSLSAGGQGDQPQHF. CDR3 in DNA: TGCGCCAGCAGCTTGAGTGCTGGGGGCCAGGGCGATCAGCCCCAGCATTTT.

V gene TRBV9 combines with J gene TRBJ2-4, with 9 nucleotides matching TRBD2. V was clipped by 4 bases and J by 0 bases; unmatched bases: 2. The CDR3 runs to 15 residues. In germline, CDR1 is SGDLS, CDR2 YYNGEE. CDR3 sequence: CASSTLAGAKNIQYF. DNA of the CDR3: TGTGCCAGCAGCACACTAGCGGGAGCCAAAAACATTCAGTACTTC.

The genes are TRBV4-1 and TRBJ2-1; D gene ambiguous. The CDR3 contains 13 residues. In germline, CDR1 is MGHRA, CDR2 YSYEKL. Trimming cost V 8 bases and J 4 bases, with 12 bases left between them. CDR3 loop: CASYSRLYNEQFF. CDR3 DNA sequence: TGCGCCAGCTATTCCCGCCTTTACAATGAGCAGTTCTTC.